The T cell receptor beta chain under discussion was sequenced for a study of blood T cell repertoires in COVID-19. Study details: PBMCs, B-cell-depleted T cells, or T cells provided the cDNA or gDNA that made up the material.

This CDR3 has 15 residues. Germline V gene lookup returns CDR1 KGHDR and CDR2 SFDVKD. V was pared by 10 bases and J by 5 bases, with 19 bases between. The repertoire was sequenced with immunoSEQ multiplex PCR; TCRdb's copy has only in-frame clones and lacks some. The sample includes 400,000 to 450,000 clones, about nine tenths of them seen just once. This TCR was sampled from a woman aged 45-59 years with COVID-19, enrolled during active disease. V is TRBV24-1 and J is TRBJ1-4; a possible D gene is TRBD1 (6 bases). The sample was peripheral blood. The CDR3 is CATSRDTSQNEKLFF. The CDR3 coding sequence is TGTGCCACGTCCCGGGACACCTCGCAGAATGAAAAACTGTTTTTT.